The 7 T cell receptor beta chains below come from one sample, sequenced in a study of identical twins. MiXCR, applied by TCRdb to the 5' RACE reads, yields one record per CDR3 protein. The sample records some 560,000 distinct CDR3 sequences, just under 10% being singletons. These sequences were also reported in another study, on yellow fever vaccine responses in identical twins.

Sequences were obtained from PBMCs. The source of these receptors is a woman aged 18-30 years in good health.

The gene calls are TRBV12-3 or TRBV12-4 and TRBJ2-2, with 8 bases aligning to TRBD1. V lost 5 bases to trimming and J lost 6 bases; unmatched junction nucleotides: 8. This CDR3 spans 15 amino acids. The CDR3 sequence: CASSILTGGAGELFF. The CDR3 coding sequence is TGTGCCAGCAGTATATTAACAGGGGGAGCCGGGGAGCTGTTTTTT.

The J gene is TRBJ1-1, the V gene TRBV7-8; tentatively, D is TRBD1 (6 bases). The CDR3 is made up of 17 amino acids. Trimming left V 3 bases short and J 0 bases short, with 17 bases between. CDR1 is SGHVS and CDR2 is FQNEAQ in the germline V gene. CDR3 bases: TGTGCCAGCAGCTTTCTGGGGGGCCGGTTAATGAACACTGAAGCTTTCTTT. Translated, it gives CASSFLGGRLMNTEAFF.

This clonotype was picked up a small number of times. V usage is TRBV9 and J usage is TRBJ2-1, with 10 bases aligning to TRBD2. Germline V CDR1 and CDR2: SGDLS, YYNGEE. This CDR3 comprises 19 residues. The J segment lost 2 bases and the V segment lost 0 bases, leaving 11 bases of the junction unmatched. The CDR3 loop is CASSVGHAEREGPYNEQFF. CDR3 coding DNA: TGTGCCAGCAGCGTAGGCCATGCTGAGCGGGAGGGACCCTACAATGAGCAGTTCTTC.

This clonotype was seen many times. V gene TRBV2 combines with J gene TRBJ2-5; D is undetermined. Trimming removed 6 bases from V and 3 bases from J, with 11 bases in between. CDR3 length: 13 residues. Germline lookup yields CDR1 SNHLY and CDR2 FYNNEI. The CDR3 is CASREDPKETQYF. CDR3 bases: TGTGCCAGCAGAGAGGATCCGAAAGAGACCCAGTACTTC.

This clonotype showed up just a few times. The V gene is TRBV11-2, the J gene TRBJ1-2; 9 bases line up with TRBD1. The V segment lost 4 bases and the J segment 4 bases; nucleotides outside the gene matches: 7. CDR3 length: 15 residues. The germline V gene encodes CDR1 SGHAT and CDR2 FQNNGV. This CDR3 reads CASSSRTGAPYGYTF. The CDR3 region has the DNA TGTGCCAGCAGCTCTAGGACAGGGGCGCCCTATGGCTACACCTTC.

The chain combines TRBV29-1 with TRBJ2-1, with a weak D call TRBD2 (5 bases). Germline CDR1 is SQVTM and CDR2 is ANQGSEA. The V and J ends lost 3 bases and 7 bases respectively, with 10 bases between them. The CDR3 covers 12 residues. DNA of the CDR3: TGCAGCGTTGAGGTAGGGAGTAATGAGCAGTTCTTC. This encodes CSVEVGSNEQFF.

This clonotype turned up a few times. The V call is TRBV5-1, the J call TRBJ2-7, with TRBD1 as a possible D gene (6 bases). The V gene lost 5 bases and the J gene lost 3 bases, with 9 bases spanning the gap. This CDR3 contains 12 residues. Germline V gene sequence: CDR1 SGHRS, CDR2 YFSETQ. The CDR3 spells CASRDSNYEQYF. CDR3 sequence (DNA): TGCGCCAGCAGGGACAGCAACTACGAGCAGTACTTC.